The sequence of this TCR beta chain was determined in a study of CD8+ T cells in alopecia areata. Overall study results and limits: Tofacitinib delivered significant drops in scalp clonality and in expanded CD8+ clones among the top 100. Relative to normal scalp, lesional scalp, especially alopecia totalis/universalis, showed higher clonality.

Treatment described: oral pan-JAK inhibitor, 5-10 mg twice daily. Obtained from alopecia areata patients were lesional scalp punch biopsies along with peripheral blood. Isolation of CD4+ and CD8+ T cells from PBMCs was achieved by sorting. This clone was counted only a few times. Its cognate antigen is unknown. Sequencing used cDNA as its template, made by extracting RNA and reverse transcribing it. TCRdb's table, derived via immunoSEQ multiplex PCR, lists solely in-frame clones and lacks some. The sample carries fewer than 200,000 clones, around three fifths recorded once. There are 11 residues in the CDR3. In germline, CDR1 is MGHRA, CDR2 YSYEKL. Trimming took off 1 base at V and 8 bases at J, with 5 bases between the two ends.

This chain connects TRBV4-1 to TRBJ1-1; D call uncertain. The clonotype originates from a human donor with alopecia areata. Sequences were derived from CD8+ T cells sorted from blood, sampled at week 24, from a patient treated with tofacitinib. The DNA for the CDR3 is TGCGCCAGCAGCCAAGCGCAGGAAGCTTTCTTT. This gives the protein CASSQAQEAFF.